The 20 T cell receptor beta chains below all came from one sample that was sequenced in a study of T cells in localized non-small cell lung cancer. The repertoire was sequenced with immunoSEQ multiplex PCR; TCRdb's copy has only in-frame clones and lacks some. This sample has about 2,500 clones, with about 20% found just once. The sample here was lung tumor tissue, taken before any cancer treatment. The receptors were gathered from a male donor aged 60 or over with stage III squamous cell lung carcinoma.

This rearrangement joins TRBV11-3 to TRBJ1-2; weak D call: TRBD1 (5 bases). In germline, CDR1 is SGHNT, CDR2 YENEEA. CDR3 length: 14 amino acids. V was shortened by 3 bases and J by 3 bases, with 11 bases between the two germline ends. CDR3 protein: CASSFDSGHYGYTF. The DNA for the CDR3 is TGTGCCAGCAGCTTCGATTCAGGGCACTATGGCTACACCTTC.

There are a few counts of this clone. In DNA, the CDR3 is TGTGCCAGCCCCCCCCGGGGGCCAAATTCACCCCTCCACTTT. As protein: CASPPRGPNSPLHF. The rearrangement links TRBV11-3 to TRBJ1-6; tentatively, D is TRBD1 (6 bases). There are 14 residues in the CDR3. V was clipped by 8 bases and J by 7 bases, with 15 bases between them. In germline, CDR1 is SGHNT, CDR2 YENEEA.

The rearrangement links TRBV9 to TRBJ2-3; 8 nucleotides align to TRBD2. Germline-derived CDR1 and CDR2 are SGDLS and YYNGEE. There are 14 residues in the CDR3. The V and J ends lost 5 bases and 1 base, in that order; junction bases with no gene match: 3. The CDR3 DNA follows: TGTGCCAGCAGTCAGCGGGGGCGCACAGATACGCAGTATTTT. Its translation: CASSQRGRTDTQYF.

The chain uses TRBV19 and TRBJ1-1; D might be TRBD1 (6 bases). This CDR3 comprises 14 residues. Germline V CDR1 and CDR2: LNHDA, SQIVND (reference sequence). V lost 1 base and J lost 3, with 9 bases in between. The CDR3 DNA sequence: TGTGCCAGTAGTATAGTGGGGGGGCACACTGAAGCTTTCTTT. It codes for CASSIVGGHTEAFF. Variable domain in full (rest from reference TRBV19 and TRBJ1-1): DGGITQSPKYLFRKEGQNVTLSCEQNLNHDAMYWYRQDPGQGLRLIYYSQIVNDFQKGDIAEGYSVSREKKESFPLTVTSAQKNPTAFYLCASSIVGGHTEAFFGQGTRLTVV.

This clone showed up just a few times. CDR3 DNA: TGTGCCAGCTCACCACCCTTGGCAGGGACTGAAAAACTGTTTTTT. Protein: CASSPPLAGTEKLFF. The chain joins TRBV18 to TRBJ1-4, with D possibly matching TRBD1 (5 bases). Germline lookup yields CDR1 KGHSH and CDR2 LQKENI. V lost 0 bases and J lost 7, with 12 bases in between. There are 15 residues in the CDR3.

This chain joins TRBV15 and TRBJ2-3, with D possibly TRBD2 on 5 matching bases. CDR3 length: 15 amino acids. Per the germline V gene, CDR1 is LNHNV and CDR2 is YYDKDF (reference sequence). V gave up 0 bases and J gave up 0 bases, with 7 bases separating them. For the CDR3, the DNA is TGTGCCACCAGCAGAGATGGCGGGAGCACAGATACGCAGTATTTT. Its protein product is CATSRDGGSTDTQYF.

This clone is large by share. The rearrangement uses TRBV18 and TRBJ1-4; 7 nucleotides align to TRBD1. In germline, CDR1 is KGHSH, CDR2 LQKENI. This CDR3 contains 14 residues. Trimming removed 5 bases from V and 2 bases from J; junction bases left unmatched: 2. CDR3 bases: TGTGCCAGCTCAGCGACAGGGACTAATGAAAAACTGTTTTTT. Residues: CASSATGTNEKLFF.

V and J are TRBV11-3 and TRBJ1-6; TRBD1 aligns across 7 bases. Looked up from germline, CDR1 is SGHNT and CDR2 is YENEEA. The CDR3 is made up of 17 amino acids. The trim removed 5 bases at V and 5 bases at J, leaving 12 bases unmatched. The CDR3 DNA sequence: TGTGCCAGCAGCCCCCGGACAGGACCTACTAATAATTCACCCCTCCACTTT. Translation: CASSPRTGPTNNSPLHF. The whole variable domain, filled in from reference TRBV11-3 and TRBJ1-6, reads EAGVVQSPRYKIIEKKQPVAFWCNPISGHNTLYWYLQNLGQGPELLIRYENEEAVDDSQLPKDRFSAERLKGVDSTLKIQPAELGDSAVYLCASSPRTGPTNNSPLHFGNGTRLTVT.

This rearrangement joins TRBV6-8 to TRBJ1-1; 10 nucleotides match TRBD1. Trimming at V came to 5 bases and at J to 8 bases, leaving 2 bases not matched to a gene. Germline assignment: CDR1 MNHGY and CDR2 SAAAGT. The CDR3 is 12 residues long. CDR3 region: CASSTGQGEAFF. CDR3 DNA sequence: TGTGCCAGCAGTACGGGACAGGGGGAAGCTTTCTTT.

Relative to its sample, this clone is medium-sized. The chain has TRBV6-8 and TRBJ2-3; 9 bases line up with TRBD1. Unmatched junction bases numbered 10, after V lost 6 bases and J lost 3 bases. Germline-derived CDR1 and CDR2 are MNHGY and SAAAGT. This CDR3 is 16 amino acids long. The CDR3: CASRTYGQGRTDTQYF. CDR3 DNA: TGTGCCAGCAGAACATACGGACAGGGGCGAACAGATACGCAGTATTTT.

The chain recombines TRBV19 with TRBJ1-5; D may be TRBD1 (6 bases). This CDR3 region has 13 residues. Trimming removed 5 bases from V and 7 bases from J, with 12 bases in between. Germline assignment: CDR1 LNHDA and CDR2 SQIVND (reference sequence). In nucleotides, the CDR3 is TGTGCCAGTAGTCAACAGGGTGAACAGCCCCAGCATTTT. It translates to CASSQQGEQPQHF.

V usage is TRBV29-1 and J usage is TRBJ2-2; D uncertain. CDR1 and CDR2 (germline): SQVTM, ANQGSEA. V was pared by 4 bases and J by 0 bases, with 6 bases between. This CDR3 region has 13 residues. The CDR3 DNA follows: TGCAGCGTTGCACAACCGAACACCGGGGAGCTGTTTTTT. Its protein is CSVAQPNTGELFF.

The chain couples TRBV14 to TRBJ2-7, with 7 bases matching TRBD1. Germline V CDR1 and CDR2: SGHDN, FVKESK. V lost 4 bases, J lost 9 bases, and 12 bases stayed unmatched. The length of the CDR3 is 14 residues. The CDR3 here is CASSPHRGIGGQYF. CDR3 nucleotides: TGTGCCAGCAGCCCACACAGGGGAATCGGAGGGCAGTACTTC.

This clone is large within its sample. CDR3 DNA: TGCAGCGTTGCTACTGACAGTACTGGGGGGGAGCTGTTTTTT. This codes for CSVATDSTGGELFF. The genes are TRBV29-1 and TRBJ2-2, with D possibly being TRBD1 (5 bases). This CDR3 comprises 14 residues. The V end lost 4 bases, the J end lost 8 bases, and 17 bases lay between the germline ends. Germline V lookup: CDR1 SQVTM, CDR2 ANQGSEA.

The rearrangement uses TRBV11-3 and TRBJ1-3; D may be TRBD1 (5 bases). Germline V gives CDR1 SGHNT, CDR2 YENEEA. V was shortened by 5 bases and J by 0 bases, with 11 bases between the two germline ends. This CDR3 region has 15 residues. The CDR3 reads CASSAGTVSGNTIYF. The CDR3 DNA sequence: TGTGCCAGCAGCGCTGGGACCGTCTCTGGAAACACCATATATTTT.

The V gene is TRBV28, the J gene TRBJ1-2; perhaps TRBD1 as D (5 bases). Trimming pared 4 bases from V and 13 bases from J, leaving 19 bases between. In germline, CDR1 is MDHEN, CDR2 SYDVKM. The length of the CDR3 is 13 residues. CDR3 sequence (DNA): TGTGCCAGCAGTTGGGGGGGAAGAGGACTGCTCACCTTC. Translation gives CASSWGGRGLLTF.

The CDR3 loop reads CASSPRQGPYEQYF. The DNA for the CDR3 is TGTGCCAGCTCACCACGCCAGGGGCCCTACGAGCAGTACTTC. The rearrangement joins TRBV18 to TRBJ2-7; possible D gene TRBD1, 6 bases. The CDR3 sequence is 14 residues long. CDR1 and CDR2 (germline): KGHSH, LQKENI. V shed 1 base and J shed 2 bases, with 9 bases lying between them.

V is TRBV6-1 and J is TRBJ1-1; a weak D match, TRBD1 (6 bases). Per the germline V gene, CDR1 is MNHNS and CDR2 is SASEGT. The CDR3 sequence is 16 residues long. V lost 1 base, J lost 0 bases, and 12 bases lay in between. CDR3 DNA: TGTGCCAGCAGTGAAGGATGGACAGCTATGAACACTGAAGCTTTCTTT. Its translation is CASSEGWTAMNTEAFF.

This clone has a handful of counts. The chain recombines TRBV9 with TRBJ1-3, with TRBD1 matching over 8 bases. The CDR3 covers 17 residues. Germline lookup yields CDR1 SGDLS and CDR2 YYNGEE. J gave up 3 bases and V 5 bases, and 13 bases lay outside the gene matches. The chain's CDR3 is CASSEGGAGGLGNTIYF. CDR3 DNA sequence: TGTGCCAGCAGTGAAGGAGGGGCAGGGGGCCTTGGAAACACCATATATTTT.

This clone ranks as medium-sized (0.01 to 0.1%). The gene calls are TRBV6-8 and TRBJ1-5; 7 nucleotides match TRBD1. J lost 2 bases, V lost 7 bases, and 5 bases had no gene match. This CDR3 has 14 residues. The germline V gene has CDR1 MNHGY and CDR2 SAAAGT. In nucleotides, the CDR3 is TGTGCCAGCACCCGAACAGGGGGCAATCAGCCCCAGCATTTT. Encoded protein: CASTRTGGNQPQHF.